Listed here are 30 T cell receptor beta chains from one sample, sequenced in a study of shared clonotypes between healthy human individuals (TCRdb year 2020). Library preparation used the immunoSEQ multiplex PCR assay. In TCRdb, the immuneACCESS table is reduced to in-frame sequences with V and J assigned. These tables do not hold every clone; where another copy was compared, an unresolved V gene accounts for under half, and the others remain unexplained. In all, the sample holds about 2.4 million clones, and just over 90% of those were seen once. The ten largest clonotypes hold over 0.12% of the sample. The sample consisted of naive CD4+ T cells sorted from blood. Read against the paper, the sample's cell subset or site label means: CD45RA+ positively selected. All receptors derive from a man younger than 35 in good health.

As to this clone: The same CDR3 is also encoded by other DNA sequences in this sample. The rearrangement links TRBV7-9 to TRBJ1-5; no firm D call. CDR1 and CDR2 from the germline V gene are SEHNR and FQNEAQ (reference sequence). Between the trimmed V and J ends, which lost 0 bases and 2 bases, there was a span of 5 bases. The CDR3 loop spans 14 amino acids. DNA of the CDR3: TGTGCCAGCAGCTTAGCTGGGGGCAATCAGCCCCAGCATTTT. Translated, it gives CASSLAGGNQPQHF.

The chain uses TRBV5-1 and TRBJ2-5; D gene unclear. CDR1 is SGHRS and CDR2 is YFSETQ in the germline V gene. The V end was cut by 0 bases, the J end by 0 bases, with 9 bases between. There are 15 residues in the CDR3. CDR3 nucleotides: TGCGCCAGCAGCTTGGATGGACGCTACCAAGAGACCCAGTACTTC. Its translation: CASSLDGRYQETQYF.

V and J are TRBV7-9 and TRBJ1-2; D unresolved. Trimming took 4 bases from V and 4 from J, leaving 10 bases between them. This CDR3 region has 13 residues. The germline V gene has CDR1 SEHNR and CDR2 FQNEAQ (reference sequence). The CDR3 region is CASSSPDGYGYTF. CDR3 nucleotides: TGTGCCAGCAGCTCCCCCGACGGCTATGGCTACACCTTC.

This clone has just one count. This CDR3 reads CASSLVAGFGELFF. In DNA, the CDR3 is TGTGCCAGCAGCTTAGTCGCGGGTTTCGGGGAGCTGTTTTTT. The chain uses TRBV7-9 and TRBJ2-2; possibly TRBD2 for D (5 bases). V shed 1 base and J shed 7 bases, with 10 bases lying between them. The CDR3 totals 14 residues. CDR1 and CDR2 from the germline V gene are SEHNR and FQNEAQ (reference sequence). Full variable domain (remainder filled in from reference TRBV7-9 and TRBJ2-2): DTGVSQNPRHKITKRGQNVTFRCDPISEHNRLYWYRQTLGQGPEFLTYFQNEAQLEKSRLLSDRFSAERPKGSFSTLEIQRTEQGDSAMYLCASSLVAGFGELFFGEGSRLTVL.

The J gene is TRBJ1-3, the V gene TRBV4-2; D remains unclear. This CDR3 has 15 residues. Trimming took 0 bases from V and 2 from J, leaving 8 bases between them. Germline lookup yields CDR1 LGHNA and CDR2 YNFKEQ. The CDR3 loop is CASSQDLGAGNTIYF. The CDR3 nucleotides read TGTGCCAGCAGCCAAGATTTGGGAGCTGGAAACACCATATATTTT.

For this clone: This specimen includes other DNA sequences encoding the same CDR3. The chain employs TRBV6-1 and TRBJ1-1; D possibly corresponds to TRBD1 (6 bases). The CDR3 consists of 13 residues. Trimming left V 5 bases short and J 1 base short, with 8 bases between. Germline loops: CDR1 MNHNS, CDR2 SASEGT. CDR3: CASSLTGNTEAFF. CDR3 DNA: TGTGCCAGCAGTCTGACAGGGAACACTGAAGCTTTCTTT.

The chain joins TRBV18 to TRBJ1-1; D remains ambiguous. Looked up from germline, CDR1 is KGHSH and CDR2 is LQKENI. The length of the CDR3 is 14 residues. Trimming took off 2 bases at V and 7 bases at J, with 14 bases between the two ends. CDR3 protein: CASSPFQTNHEAFF. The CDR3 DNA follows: TGTGCCAGCTCACCATTCCAGACTAACCATGAAGCTTTCTTT.

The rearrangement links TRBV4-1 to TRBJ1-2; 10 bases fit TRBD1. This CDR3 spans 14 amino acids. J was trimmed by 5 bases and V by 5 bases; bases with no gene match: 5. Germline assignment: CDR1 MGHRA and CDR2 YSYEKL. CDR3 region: CASSVPGQGYGYTF. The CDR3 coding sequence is TGCGCCAGCAGCGTGCCGGGACAGGGGTATGGCTACACCTTC.

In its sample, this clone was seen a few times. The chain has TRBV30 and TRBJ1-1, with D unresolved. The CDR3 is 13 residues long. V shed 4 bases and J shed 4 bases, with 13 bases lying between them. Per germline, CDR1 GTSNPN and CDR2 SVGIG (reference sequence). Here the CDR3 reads CAWKLGRTTEAFF. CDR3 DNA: TGTGCCTGGAAGCTGGGCCGCACCACTGAAGCTTTCTTT.

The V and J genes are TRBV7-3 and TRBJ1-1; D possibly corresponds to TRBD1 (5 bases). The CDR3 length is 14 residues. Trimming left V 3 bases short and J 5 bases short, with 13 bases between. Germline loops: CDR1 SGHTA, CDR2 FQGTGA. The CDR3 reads CASSFSQGATEAFF. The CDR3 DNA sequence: TGTGCCAGCAGCTTTTCACAAGGGGCGACTGAAGCTTTCTTT.

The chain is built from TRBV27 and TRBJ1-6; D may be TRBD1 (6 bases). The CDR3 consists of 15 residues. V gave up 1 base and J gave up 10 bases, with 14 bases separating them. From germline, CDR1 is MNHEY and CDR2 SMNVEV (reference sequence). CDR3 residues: CASSLFRDMGSPLHF. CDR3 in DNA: TGTGCCAGCAGTTTATTCCGGGACATGGGGTCACCCCTCCACTTT.

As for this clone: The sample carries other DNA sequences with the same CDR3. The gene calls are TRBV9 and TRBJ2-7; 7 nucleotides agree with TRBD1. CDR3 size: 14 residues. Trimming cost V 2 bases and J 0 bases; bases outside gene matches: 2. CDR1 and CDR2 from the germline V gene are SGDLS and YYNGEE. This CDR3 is CASSVGTASYEQYF. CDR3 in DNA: TGTGCCAGCAGCGTTGGGACAGCCTCCTACGAGCAGTACTTC.

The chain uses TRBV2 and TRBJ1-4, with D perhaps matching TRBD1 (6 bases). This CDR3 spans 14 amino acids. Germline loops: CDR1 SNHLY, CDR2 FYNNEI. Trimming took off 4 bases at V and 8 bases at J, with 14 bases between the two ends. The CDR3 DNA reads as TGTGCCAGCAGTGGTCAGGGGTTTGGCGAAAAACTGTTTTTT. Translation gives CASSGQGFGEKLFF.

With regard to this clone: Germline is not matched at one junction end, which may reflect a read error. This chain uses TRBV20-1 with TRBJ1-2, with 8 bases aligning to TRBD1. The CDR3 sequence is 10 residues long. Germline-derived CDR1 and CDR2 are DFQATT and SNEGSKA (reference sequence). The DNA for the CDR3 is TGCAGTGCTAGACGGGACAGGCTCCTCTTC. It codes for CSARRDRLLF.

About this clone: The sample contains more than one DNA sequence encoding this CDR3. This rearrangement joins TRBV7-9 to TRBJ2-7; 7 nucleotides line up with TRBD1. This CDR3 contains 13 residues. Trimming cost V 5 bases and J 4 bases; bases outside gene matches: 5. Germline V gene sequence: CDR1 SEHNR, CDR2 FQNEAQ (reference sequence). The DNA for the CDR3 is TGTGCCAGCAGCAACCGGGACAGTTACGAGCAGTACTTC. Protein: CASSNRDSYEQYF.

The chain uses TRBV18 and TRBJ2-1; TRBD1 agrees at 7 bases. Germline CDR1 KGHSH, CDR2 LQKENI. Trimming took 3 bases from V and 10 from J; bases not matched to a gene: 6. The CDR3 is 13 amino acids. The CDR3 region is CASSPGTAPEQFF. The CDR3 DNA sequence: TGTGCCAGCTCACCGGGGACAGCCCCGGAGCAGTTCTTC.

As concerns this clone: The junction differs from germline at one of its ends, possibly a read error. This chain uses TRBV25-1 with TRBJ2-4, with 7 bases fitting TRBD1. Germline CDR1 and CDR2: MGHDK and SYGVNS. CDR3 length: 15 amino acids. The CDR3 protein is CASSESGTAQNIQYF. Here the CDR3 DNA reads TGTGCCAGCAGTGAATCCGGGACAGCCCAAAACATTCAGTACTTC. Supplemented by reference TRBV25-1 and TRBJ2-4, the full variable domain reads EADIYQTPRYLVIGTGKKITLECSQTMGHDKMYWYQQDPGMELHLIHYSYGVNSTEKGDLSSESTVSRIRTEHFPLTLESARPSHTSQYLCASSESGTAQNIQYFGAGTRLSVL.

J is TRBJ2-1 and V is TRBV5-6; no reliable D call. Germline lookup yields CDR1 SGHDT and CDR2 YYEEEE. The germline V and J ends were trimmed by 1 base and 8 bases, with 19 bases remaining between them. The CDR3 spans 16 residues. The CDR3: CASSLYRSPATDEQFF. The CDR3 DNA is TGTGCCAGCAGCTTGTATCGCTCTCCTGCTACAGATGAGCAGTTCTTC.

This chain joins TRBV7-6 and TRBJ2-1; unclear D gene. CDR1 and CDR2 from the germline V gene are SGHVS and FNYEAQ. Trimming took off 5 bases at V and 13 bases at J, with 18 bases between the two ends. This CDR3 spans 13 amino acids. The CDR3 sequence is CASSPKEGQYQFF. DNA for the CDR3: TGTGCCAGCAGCCCTAAGGAAGGTCAATACCAGTTCTTC.

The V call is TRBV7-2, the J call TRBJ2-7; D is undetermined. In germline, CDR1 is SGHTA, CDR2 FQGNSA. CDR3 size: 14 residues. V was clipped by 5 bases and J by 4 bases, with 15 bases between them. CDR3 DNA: TGTGCCAGCAGCCTGGGCCGGACGCTATACGAGCAGTACTTC. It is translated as CASSLGRTLYEQYF. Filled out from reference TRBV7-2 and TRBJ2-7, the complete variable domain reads GAGVSQSPSNKVTEKGKDVELRCDPISGHTALYWYRQSLGQGLEFLIYFQGNSAPDKSGLPSDRFSAERTGGSVSTLTIQRTQQEDSAVYLCASSLGRTLYEQYFGPGTRLTVT.

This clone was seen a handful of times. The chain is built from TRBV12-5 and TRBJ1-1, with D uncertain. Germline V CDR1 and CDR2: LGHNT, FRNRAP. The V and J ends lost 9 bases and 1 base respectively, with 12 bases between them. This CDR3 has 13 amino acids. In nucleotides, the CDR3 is TGTGCTAGCGGCGGAGGGTCGAACACTGAAGCTTTCTTT. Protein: CASGGGSNTEAFF.

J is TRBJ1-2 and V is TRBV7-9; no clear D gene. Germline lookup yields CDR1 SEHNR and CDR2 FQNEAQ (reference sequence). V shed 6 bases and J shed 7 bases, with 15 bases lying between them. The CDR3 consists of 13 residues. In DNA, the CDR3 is TGTGCCAGCAGACCGACGGAGGCGTCTGGCTACACCTTC. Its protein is CASRPTEASGYTF.

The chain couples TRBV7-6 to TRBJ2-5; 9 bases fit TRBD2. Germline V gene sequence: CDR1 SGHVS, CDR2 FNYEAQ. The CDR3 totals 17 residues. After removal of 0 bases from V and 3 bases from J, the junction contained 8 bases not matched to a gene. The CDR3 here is CASSLASAGGLKETQYF. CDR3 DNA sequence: TGTGCCAGCAGCTTAGCGAGTGCGGGGGGGCTAAAAGAGACCCAGTACTTC.

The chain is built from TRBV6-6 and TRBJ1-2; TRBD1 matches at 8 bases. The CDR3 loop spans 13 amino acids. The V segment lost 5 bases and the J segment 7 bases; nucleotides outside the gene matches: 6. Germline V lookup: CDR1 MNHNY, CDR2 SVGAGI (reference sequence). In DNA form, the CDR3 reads TGTGCCAGCAGTGACAGGGGATCTAGTGGCTACACCTTC. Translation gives CASSDRGSSGYTF.

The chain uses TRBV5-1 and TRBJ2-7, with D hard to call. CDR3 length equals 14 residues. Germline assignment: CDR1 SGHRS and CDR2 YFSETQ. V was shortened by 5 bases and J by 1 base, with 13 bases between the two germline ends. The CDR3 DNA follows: TGCGCCAGCAGTAAGGGTTCACCTTCCTACGAGCAGTACTTC. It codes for CASSKGSPSYEQYF.

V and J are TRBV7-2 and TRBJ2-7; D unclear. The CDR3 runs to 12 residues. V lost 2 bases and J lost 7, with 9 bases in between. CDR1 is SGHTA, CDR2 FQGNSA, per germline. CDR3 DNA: TGTGCCAGCAGCTTAAGAGTCGCGGAGCAGTACTTC. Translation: CASSLRVAEQYF.

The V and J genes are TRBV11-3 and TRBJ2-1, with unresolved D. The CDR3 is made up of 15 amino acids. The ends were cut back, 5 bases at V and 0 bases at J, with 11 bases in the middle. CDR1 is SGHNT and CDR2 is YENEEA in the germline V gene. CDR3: CASSKESSSYNEQFF. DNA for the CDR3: TGTGCCAGCAGCAAGGAGTCCAGCTCCTACAATGAGCAGTTCTTC.

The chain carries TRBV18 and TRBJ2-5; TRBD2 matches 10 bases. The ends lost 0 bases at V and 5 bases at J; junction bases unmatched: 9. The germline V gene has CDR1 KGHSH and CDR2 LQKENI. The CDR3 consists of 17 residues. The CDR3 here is CASSPPSPAGGLETQYF. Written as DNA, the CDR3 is TGTGCCAGCTCACCACCCTCCCCAGCGGGGGGGCTGGAGACCCAGTACTTC.

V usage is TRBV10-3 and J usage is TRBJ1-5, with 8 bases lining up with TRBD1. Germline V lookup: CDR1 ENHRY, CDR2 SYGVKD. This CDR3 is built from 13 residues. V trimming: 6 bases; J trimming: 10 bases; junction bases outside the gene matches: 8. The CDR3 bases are TGTGCCATCAGCCCGACAGGGGCCTTCCCCCAGCATTTT. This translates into CAISPTGAFPQHF.

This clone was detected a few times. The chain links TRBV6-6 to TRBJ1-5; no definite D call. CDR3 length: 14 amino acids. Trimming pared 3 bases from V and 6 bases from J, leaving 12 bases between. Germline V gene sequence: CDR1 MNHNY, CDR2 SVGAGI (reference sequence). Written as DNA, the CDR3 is TGTGCCAGCAGTTATAATGGAGAAGGTCAGCCCCAGCATTTT. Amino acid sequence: CASSYNGEGQPQHF.